These 26 T cell receptor beta chains originate from one sample sequenced in a study of cytomegalovirus exposure and HLA in healthy donors. PCR was performed using 60 Vbeta and 13 Jbeta primers. Here immunoSEQ multiplex PCR was the method, and the copy in TCRdb shows in-frame clones only, minus some. The sample contains some 270,000 clones, about four fifths of which appear only once. The sequencing sample was made of PBMCs. The receptors were gathered from a girl aged 2-10 years in good health and CMV-seronegative.

The rearrangement joins TRBV5-1 to TRBJ2-7; 10 positions match TRBD2. The CDR3 is 15 amino acids. The V gene end was trimmed by 2 bases and the J gene end by 5 bases; junction bases not matched to a gene: 7. Germline lookup yields CDR1 SGHRS and CDR2 YFSETQ. CDR3 sequence reads: CASSFSPSGRDEQYF. CDR3 nucleotides: TGCGCCAGCAGCTTCTCCCCTAGCGGGAGAGACGAGCAGTACTTC.

Written as DNA, the CDR3 is TGTGCCAGCAGCTTAGTGGGACATTTCAATCCAGATACGCAGTATTTT. It encodes CASSLVGHFNPDTQYF. This rearrangement joins TRBV7-6 to TRBJ2-3; the D gene is possibly TRBD1 (6 bases). The germline CDR1 and CDR2 sequences are SGHVS and FNYEAQ. The CDR3 contains 16 residues. Between the trimmed V and J ends, which lost 1 base and 4 bases, there was a span of 15 bases.

The rearrangement uses TRBV10-3 and TRBJ1-5; tentative D call: TRBD1 (6 bases). The V and J ends lost 6 bases and 0 bases respectively, with 9 bases between them. Germline CDR1 is ENHRY and CDR2 is SYGVKD. CDR3 length equals 14 residues. The CDR3 region is CAIRAGASNQPQHF. The CDR3 coding sequence is TGTGCCATCAGGGCAGGGGCTAGCAATCAGCCCCAGCATTTT.

The rearrangement uses TRBV5-5 and TRBJ1-5, with TRBD1 identical over 9 bases. V dropped 4 bases and J dropped 0; count of bases not matched to a gene: 5. The CDR3 has 16 amino acids. Germline CDR1 and CDR2: SGHKS and YYEKEE (reference sequence). DNA of the CDR3: TGTGCCAGCAGCCCAGGGACAGGGTATAGCAATCAGCCCCAGCATTTT. It codes for CASSPGTGYSNQPQHF.

The V and J genes are TRBV5-1 and TRBJ2-3, with D maybe TRBD1 (5 bases). V was shortened by 7 bases and J by 2 bases, with 8 bases between the two germline ends. The germline V gene has CDR1 SGHRS and CDR2 YFSETQ. This CDR3 is 12 amino acids long. The CDR3 spells CASWTNTDTQYF. CDR3 DNA: TGCGCCAGCTGGACAAACACAGATACGCAGTATTTT.

This clone was found a few times. V gene TRBV29-1 combines with J gene TRBJ2-4; 11 nucleotides line up with TRBD2. The V and J ends lost 6 bases and 3 bases, in that order; junction bases with no gene match: 13. The CDR3 is 17 residues long. CDR1 and CDR2 (germline): SQVTM, ANQGSEA. The CDR3 sequence is CSVAGTSGMGNKNIQYF. CDR3 sequence (DNA): TGCAGCGTGGCCGGGACTAGCGGAATGGGGAACAAAAACATTCAGTACTTC.

This clone has just one count. The chain carries TRBV2 and TRBJ1-5; 12 bases agree with TRBD1. The germline gives CDR1 SNHLY, CDR2 FYNNEI. After removal of 6 bases from V and 7 bases from J, the junction contained 1 base not matched to a gene. The CDR3 covers 13 residues. The CDR3 spells CASRGTGGQPQHF. The CDR3 nucleotides read TGTGCCAGCAGGGGGACAGGGGGCCAGCCCCAGCATTTT. The full variable domain, in which reference TRBV2 and TRBJ1-5 provide the parts outside the CDR3, is EPEVTQTPSHQVTQMGQEVILRCVPISNHLYFYWYRQILGQKVEFLVSFYNNEISEKSEIFDDQFSVERPDGSNFTLKIRSTKLEDSAMYFCASRGTGGQPQHFGDGTRLSIL.

The V call is TRBV6-1, the J call TRBJ1-2; D might be TRBD1 (5 bases). The CDR3 is 14 amino acids. The V end was cut by 3 bases, the J end by 13 bases, with 21 bases between. Germline CDR1 is MNHNS and CDR2 is SASEGT. CDR3 coding DNA: TGTGCCAGCAGTGAGGCCAGGGTGCTATTTAGGTTCACCTTC. It translates to CASSEARVLFRFTF.

This clone appeared a single time. The rearrangement links TRBV30 to TRBJ2-1; no clear D gene. The V gene lost 5 bases and the J gene lost 7 bases, with 12 bases spanning the gap. The CDR3 consists of 12 residues. Germline loops: CDR1 GTSNPN, CDR2 SVGIG (reference sequence). The CDR3 sequence: CAWDSPRNEQFF. CDR3 sequence (DNA): TGTGCCTGGGACTCCCCAAGGAATGAGCAGTTCTTC.

The chain employs TRBV28 and TRBJ1-2; 7 bases line up with TRBD1. In germline, CDR1 is MDHEN, CDR2 SYDVKM. This CDR3 has 14 amino acids. The V gene end was trimmed by 6 bases and the J gene end by 3 bases; junction bases not matched to a gene: 7. CDR3 sequence: CASRAPGQDYGYTF. The CDR3 bases are TGTGCCAGCAGAGCACCAGGACAGGACTATGGCTACACCTTC.

The chain has TRBV19 and TRBJ2-2; 8 positions agree with TRBD1. CDR3 size: 14 residues. The germline CDR1 and CDR2 sequences are LNHDA and SQIVND (reference sequence). The CDR3: CATDLGQGRGELFF. CDR3 bases: TGTGCAACCGATCTAGGACAGGGTCGGGGGGAGCTGTTTTTT. Full variable domain (missing parts from reference TRBV19 and TRBJ2-2): DGGITQSPKYLFRKEGQNVTLSCEQNLNHDAMYWYRQDPGQGLRLIYYSQIVNDFQKGDIAEGYSVSREKKESFPLTVTSAQKNPTAFYLCATDLGQGRGELFFGEGSRLTVL.

A few counts support this clone. The chain couples TRBV5-1 to TRBJ2-1; a weak D match, TRBD1 (5 bases). This CDR3 spans 16 amino acids. Trimming removed 0 bases from V and 3 bases from J, with 13 bases in between. Germline CDR1 SGHRS, CDR2 YFSETQ. This CDR3 reads CASSLGAGRFYNEQFF. CDR3 DNA sequence: TGCGCCAGCAGCTTGGGAGCAGGGCGCTTCTACAATGAGCAGTTCTTC.

This clone was counted once. The chain couples TRBV11-2 to TRBJ1-1, with D possibly matching TRBD1 (6 bases). The CDR3 has 13 residues. Trimming stripped 6 bases from V and 1 base from J, with 9 bases between. CDR1 and CDR2 (germline): SGHAT, FQNNGV. CDR3 bases: TGTGCCAGCAGACTACAGGGGAACACTGAAGCTTTCTTT. It encodes CASRLQGNTEAFF.

This clone was detected only once. The chain is built from TRBV9 and TRBJ2-3; TRBD2 matches 14 bases. The V and J ends lost 3 bases and 5 bases, in that order; junction bases with no gene match: 5. The CDR3 is 16 amino acids. Germline loops: CDR1 SGDLS, CDR2 YYNGEE. CDR3 protein: CASSGSGLAGVDTQYF. The CDR3 DNA reads TGTGCCAGCAGCGGATCGGGACTAGCGGGGGTAGATACGCAGTATTTT. Complete variable domain (other parts from reference TRBV9 and TRBJ2-3): DSGVTQTPKHLITATGQRVTLRCSPRSGDLSVYWYQQSLDQGLQFLIQYYNGEERAKGNILERFSAQQFPDLHSELNLSSLELGDSALYFCASSGSGLAGVDTQYFGPGTRLTVL.

V gene TRBV6-1 combines with J gene TRBJ2-3; maybe TRBD2 (6 bases). The length of the CDR3 is 18 residues. Germline CDR1 and CDR2: MNHNS and SASEGT. The germline V and J ends were trimmed by 1 base and 1 base, with 18 bases remaining between them. In DNA form, the CDR3 reads TGTGCCAGCAGTGAAGTTCGGACGTGGGAGCGGGGCACAGATACGCAGTATTTT. This codes for CASSEVRTWERGTDTQYF.

The chain links TRBV5-6 to TRBJ2-5; TRBD1 might be the D (6 bases). The CDR3 sequence is 14 residues long. Germline-derived CDR1 and CDR2 are SGHDT and YYEEEE. Trimming left V 4 bases short and J 2 bases short, with 12 bases between. CDR3 sequence: CASSRGTGQETQYF. Here the CDR3 DNA reads TGTGCCAGCAGCAGGGGGACGGGGCAAGAGACCCAGTACTTC.

The rearrangement joins TRBV9 to TRBJ1-4; possible D gene TRBD1, 5 bases. V lost 4 bases and J 1 base, leaving 17 bases between the germline ends. The germline gives CDR1 SGDLS, CDR2 YYNGEE. The CDR3 loop spans 17 amino acids. As DNA, the CDR3 is TGTGCCAGCAGCCATCCCCCAGACGGGGGAACTAATGAAAAACTGTTTTTT. This sequence encodes CASSHPPDGGTNEKLFF.

The chain has TRBV30 and TRBJ1-1; D is ambiguous. The germline V gene has CDR1 GTSNPN and CDR2 SVGIG (reference sequence). Trimming took off 0 bases at V and 0 bases at J, with 8 bases between the two ends. The CDR3 loop spans 14 amino acids. The CDR3 protein is CAWSVMGMNTEAFF. The CDR3 nucleotides are TGTGCCTGGAGTGTAATGGGCATGAACACTGAAGCTTTCTTT.

This chain joins TRBV29-1 and TRBJ2-2, with a possible D match to TRBD1 (6 bases). V was pared by 6 bases and J by 1 base, with 9 bases between. In germline, CDR1 is SQVTM, CDR2 ANQGSEA. This CDR3 is 13 amino acids long. CDR3: CSVRGGNTGELFF. The DNA of the CDR3 is TGCAGCGTCAGGGGCGGGAACACCGGGGAGCTGTTTTTT.

This chain links TRBV7-9 with TRBJ1-1; 7 bases match TRBD1. Per the germline V gene, CDR1 is SEHNR and CDR2 is FQNEAQ (reference sequence). This CDR3 has 14 residues. Losses at the gene ends were 1 base for V and 6 bases for J; bases not matched to a gene: 5. The CDR3 DNA reads TGTGCCAGCAGCTTAGGGCAGGGGGTCTCTGAAGCTTTCTTT. As protein: CASSLGQGVSEAFF. Full variable domain (missing parts from reference TRBV7-9 and TRBJ1-1): DTGVSQNPRHKITKRGQNVTFRCDPISEHNRLYWYRQTLGQGPEFLTYFQNEAQLEKSRLLSDRFSAERPKGSFSTLEIQRTEQGDSAMYLCASSLGQGVSEAFFGQGTRLTVV.

This clone was picked up one time. J is TRBJ1-1 and V is TRBV7-2; TRBD1 matches at 7 bases. V lost 5 bases and J lost 6; bases outside the gene matches: 6. CDR1 is SGHTA and CDR2 is FQGNSA in the germline V gene. The CDR3 is 13 amino acids. In DNA, the CDR3 is TGTGCCAGCAGCCTCACGACAGGGTCTGAAGCTTTCTTT. Encoded protein: CASSLTTGSEAFF.

V is TRBV28 and J is TRBJ1-5; D is uncertain. Germline CDR1 reads MDHEN; CDR2 reads SYDVKM. This CDR3 comprises 16 residues. V was clipped by 6 bases and J by 2 bases, with 17 bases between them. In DNA, the CDR3 is TGTGCCAGCAGCTTACTCCTCATTTCGGGCAATCAGCCCCAGCATTTT. The encoded protein is CASSLLLISGNQPQHF.

This clone was seen a single time. The genes are TRBV6-5 and TRBJ2-7; TRBD1 matches 11 bases. Germline V gene sequence: CDR1 MNHEY, CDR2 SVGAGI. With V trimmed by 2 bases and J by 4 bases, 4 bases remained unmatched. This CDR3 is 15 amino acids long. CDR3 amino acids: CASSYGGQGEYEQYF. CDR3 bases: TGTGCCAGCAGTTACGGGGGACAGGGGGAGTACGAGCAGTACTTC.

V and J are TRBV5-5 and TRBJ2-7; the D gene is possibly TRBD1 (5 bases). V dropped 0 bases and J dropped 5 bases, with 15 bases sitting between them. Germline V gene data show CDR1 as SGHKS and CDR2 as YYEKEE (reference sequence). The CDR3 totals 15 residues. CDR3: CASSLEETENHEQYF. For the CDR3, the DNA is TGTGCCAGCAGCTTGGAAGAGACAGAGAACCACGAGCAGTACTTC.

The chain links TRBV18 to TRBJ1-1; no clear D gene. CDR1 and CDR2 (germline): KGHSH, LQKENI. With 1 base removed from V and 4 bases from J, the gap between germline ends came to 16 bases. This CDR3 has 16 residues. CDR3 region: CASSPLYSGRSTEAFF. CDR3 in DNA: TGTGCCAGCTCACCACTTTATTCTGGGAGGAGCACTGAAGCTTTCTTT.

This rearrangement joins TRBV10-3 to TRBJ1-2; no definite D call. Looked up from germline, CDR1 is ENHRY and CDR2 is SYGVKD. The V end was cut by 6 bases, the J end by 2 bases, with 10 bases between. There are 13 residues in the CDR3. The CDR3 loop reads CAIRAGGNYGYTF. The CDR3 DNA is TGTGCCATCAGGGCGGGAGGGAACTATGGCTACACCTTC.